Below are 16 T cell receptor beta chains sequenced from a single sample in a study of T cell clonality in common variable immunodeficiency. Assay: immunoSEQ multiplex PCR; the TCRdb copy retains only in-frame clones and omits some. Reported are around 45,000 clones, none seen only once; the ten largest carry about 5.9%. Sequencing was done on a sample of peripheral blood mononuclear cells. These receptors were obtained from a person between 18 and 75 years old in good health.

This clone was recorded at least ten times. The read halts 3 residues ahead of the CDR3 end, with the missing end drawn from the germline J gene. The rearrangement joins TRBV19 to TRBJ1-4; possible D gene TRBD1, 6 bases. This CDR3 comprises 15 residues. Per the germline V gene, CDR1 is LNHDA and CDR2 is SQIVND (reference sequence). Between the trimmed V and J ends, which lost 1 base and 8 bases, there was a span of 14 bases. CDR3 in amino acids: CASSIGQGMGEKLFF. CDR3 bases read: TGTGCCAGTAGTATAGGCCAGGGGATGGGCGAAAAA.

There are many counts of this clone. The CDR3 goes on 3 residues after the read ends, and that part is filled in from the germline J gene. The J gene is TRBJ2-5, the V gene TRBV7-2, with TRBD2 identical over 9 bases. CDR1 is SGHTA and CDR2 is FQGNSA in the germline V gene. The CDR3 has 15 amino acids. V lost 1 base, J lost 4 bases, and 4 bases stayed unmatched. CDR3 DNA, as far as it was read: TGTGCCAGCAGCTTAGGTAGCGGGGGATCAGAGACC. Encoded protein: CASSLGSGGSET. The whole CDR3 protein is CASSLGSGGSETQYF.

This clone has a count of ten or more. The read terminates 3 residues ahead of where the CDR3 ends, so the germline J gene completes it. This chain uses TRBV19 with TRBJ2-5, with TRBD2 identical over 8 bases. The V gene end was trimmed by 5 bases and the J gene end by 5 bases; junction bases not matched to a gene: 13. This CDR3 has 16 residues. The germline gives CDR1 LNHDA, CDR2 SQIVND (reference sequence). The DNA read from the CDR3 is TGTGCCAGTAGTCGCTTACGGGGGGGCCTAGTTGAGACC. Its protein is CASSRLRGGLVET. The full CDR3 protein is CASSRLRGGLVETQYF.

This clone was seen at least ten times. The read ends 3 residues early relative to the CDR3; the germline J gene fills the gap. V usage is TRBV7-6 and J usage is TRBJ1-6; no clear D. V was pared by 3 bases and J by 6 bases, with 12 bases between. The germline V gene has CDR1 SGHVS and CDR2 FNYEAQ. This CDR3 comprises 15 residues. The CDR3 region is CASSFSLEGNSPLHF. The covered CDR3 bases are TGTGCCAGCAGCTTCTCCTTAGAGGGTAATTCACCC.

This clone has ten or more counts. The CDR3 end falls 3 residues outside the read, so it is completed with the germline J gene. The V call is TRBV20-1, the J call TRBJ2-5, with 11 bases matching TRBD2. The CDR3 contains 19 residues. V lost 4 bases to trimming and J lost 1 base; unmatched junction nucleotides: 17. Looked up from germline, CDR1 is DFQATT and CDR2 is SNEGSKA (reference sequence). Incomplete CDR3 DNA: TGCAGTGCTATAGGGGGAAAGGGGCTAGCGGGGGGCCCCCAAGAGACC. Its protein is CSAIGGKGLAGGPQET. The entire CDR3 reads CSAIGGKGLAGGPQETQYF.

This clone was observed many times. The read stops 3 residues short of the end of the CDR3; the missing end is completed from the germline J gene. V and J are TRBV2 and TRBJ2-3; D call uncertain. This CDR3 contains 12 residues. CDR1 is SNHLY and CDR2 is FYNNEI in the germline V gene. Trimming took off 8 bases at V and 0 bases at J, with 6 bases between the two ends. The sequenced CDR3 bases are TGTGCCAGCGGGCAGAGCACAGATACG. It specifies CASGQSTDT. The complete CDR3 protein is CASGQSTDTQYF.

This clone was observed at least ten times. Coverage ceases 3 residues before the CDR3 finishes, and the germline J gene fills in the end. V gene TRBV6-2 or TRBV6-3 combines with J gene TRBJ2-7; D possibly corresponds to TRBD1 (5 bases). This CDR3 is built from 15 residues. Trimming cost V 3 bases and J 2 bases, with 14 bases left between them. Germline V gives CDR1 MNHEY, CDR2 SVGEGT. The CDR3 sequence: CASSYRQGLPYEQYF. The CDR3 bases that were read are TGTGCCAGCAGTTATCGGCAGGGCCTACCCTACGAG.

At least ten counts were recorded for this clone. The read ends 3 residues shy of where the CDR3 ends; the end is completed using the germline J gene. The chain is built from TRBV7-2 and TRBJ2-7; D may correspond to TRBD1 or TRBD2 (5 bases each). The V end was cut by 7 bases, the J end by 2 bases, with 18 bases between. Germline CDR1 reads SGHTA; CDR2 reads FQGNSA. This CDR3 is built from 15 residues. CDR3 sequence reads: CASTPKRGNPYEQYF. Partial CDR3 DNA: TGTGCCAGCACTCCTAAGAGGGGAAATCCCTACGAG.

This clone was recorded at least ten times. The CDR3 goes on 3 residues after the read ends, and that part is filled in from the germline J gene. V gene TRBV11-2 combines with J gene TRBJ2-5, with a possible D match to TRBD2 (6 bases). This CDR3 contains 13 residues. Germline CDR1 reads SGHAT; CDR2 reads FQNNGV. Between the trimmed V and J ends, which lost 1 base and 4 bases, there was a span of 7 bases. The CDR3 loop reads CASSLVGGETQYF. The CDR3 DNA, read in part, is TGTGCCAGCAGCTTAGTCGGGGGAGAGACC.

The table lists this clone with many counts. The read falls 3 residues short of the CDR3 end, and the missing part is taken from the germline J gene. The rearrangement links TRBV19 to TRBJ1-5; D possibly corresponds to TRBD1 (6 bases). CDR3 length: 16 amino acids. V lost 4 bases and J lost 2, with 15 bases in between. Germline CDR1 LNHDA, CDR2 SQIVND (reference sequence). Incomplete CDR3 DNA: TGTGCCAGTAGTACGGTCCTCTCAGGGGGCAATCAGCCC. This encodes CASSTVLSGGNQP. The complete CDR3 reads CASSTVLSGGNQPQHF.

There are many counts of this clone. With the read ending 3 residues before the CDR3 end, the germline J gene is used to fill in that end. The V and J genes are TRBV7-9 and TRBJ1-2; a weak D match, TRBD1 (6 bases). Germline values: CDR1 SEHNR, CDR2 FQNEAQ (reference sequence). The CDR3 totals 13 residues. Partial CDR3 DNA: TGTGCCAGCAGCCCCGAGTGGGGGGGCGGC. Translation: CASSPEWGGG. The whole CDR3 protein is CASSPEWGGGYTF.

This clone appeared many times. The CDR3 end is not reached by the read, which stops 3 residues before it; the germline J gene fills it in. The chain recombines TRBV6-2 or TRBV6-3 with TRBJ1-4; the match to TRBD1 covers 8 bases. The V and J ends lost 3 bases and 5 bases, in that order; junction bases with no gene match: 8. This CDR3 is built from 16 residues. Germline loops: CDR1 MNHEY, CDR2 SVGEGT. Incomplete CDR3 DNA: TGTGCCAGCAGTTATGACTGGACAGGGAGAAATGAAAAA. It codes for CASSYDWTGRNEK. The full CDR3 protein is CASSYDWTGRNEKLFF.

There are a few counts of this clone. Sequencing ends 3 residues short of the CDR3 end; the germline J gene provides the rest. V and J are TRBV6-1 and TRBJ1-2; a weak D match, TRBD1 (6 bases). The CDR3 length is 16 residues. The germline CDR1 and CDR2 sequences are MNHNS and SASEGT. CDR3 in amino acids: CASSEASGGATDTYTF. Incomplete CDR3 DNA: TGTGCCAGCAGTGAAGCTAGCGGGGGGGCCACAGATACC.

This clone occurred many times. The read comes to an end 3 residues before the CDR3 does, leaving the germline J gene to fill in the end. J is TRBJ2-1 and V is TRBV19; 9 nucleotides line up with TRBD2. V lost 5 bases, J lost 8 bases, and 7 bases stayed unmatched. Germline V CDR1 and CDR2: LNHDA, SQIVND (reference sequence). The CDR3 consists of 14 residues. CDR3 loop: CASSPGTSIDEQFF. CDR3 DNA (partial): TGTGCCAGTAGTCCCGGGACTAGCATCGATGAG. Full variable domain (outside the CDR3, taken from reference TRBV19 and TRBJ2-1): DGGITQSPKYLFRKEGQNVTLSCEQNLNHDAMYWYRQDPGQGLRLIYYSQIVNDFQKGDIAEGYSVSREKKESFPLTVTSAQKNPTAFYLCASSPGTSIDEQFFGPGTRLTVL.

This clone was observed at least ten times. The read terminates 3 residues ahead of where the CDR3 ends, so the germline J gene completes it. The chain is built from TRBV30 and TRBJ1-4; D not certain. CDR1 is GTSNPN, CDR2 SVGIG, per germline (reference sequence). This CDR3 has 13 residues. V was trimmed by 3 bases and J by 3 bases, leaving 8 bases between them. The DNA read from the CDR3 is TGTGCCTGGAGCCGCGGCTCTAATGAAAAA. Translation gives CAWSRGSNEK. The complete CDR3 reads CAWSRGSNEKLFF.

The sample holds many counts of this clone. CDR3 sequence reads: CATLGQRGPRETQYF. The CDR3 bases that were read are TGTGCCACCCTAGGGCAGCGGGGGCCGCGGGAGACC. The chain employs TRBV7-9 and TRBJ2-5, with TRBD2 matching over 8 bases. The missing CDR3 end, 3 residues past where the read stops, is filled in from the germline J gene. The CDR3 extends over 15 amino acids. Germline CDR1 SEHNR, CDR2 FQNEAQ (reference sequence). V trimming: 10 bases; J trimming: 5 bases; junction bases outside the gene matches: 15.